The following is a T cell receptor (beta chain) sequence with its context. Its target is not known. The data stem from a study of CD8 T cells in ankylosing spondylitis. In making TCR beta libraries, quantitative 5'-RACE with molecular barcodes was used. TCRdb re-derived calls from the 5' RACE reads in MiXCR, one entry per CDR3 protein. This sample has 500,000 to 650,000 distinct CDR3 sequences, with roughly 5.3% found just once. The length of the CDR3 is 16 residues. Trimming cost V 0 bases and J 2 bases, with 14 bases left between them. Per germline, CDR1 SGHAT and CDR2 FQNNGV. Study-wide results and limits: Prior work had noted some motif variants in reactive arthritis blood and synovial fluid. A TCR beta motif of eight highly homologous variants appeared characteristic of ankylosing spondylitis blood. Clones that were linked to disease were CD8+ and were relatively rare in peripheral blood.

This rearrangement joins TRBV11-2 to TRBJ2-7; D might be TRBD1 or TRBD2, each matching 5 bases. Sequencing used blood, either unsorted or a sorted T cell fraction (not recorded which). The clonotype comes from a male donor with ankylosing spondylitis. The CDR3 sequence: CASSLDRGLPPYEQYF. CDR3 coding DNA: TGTGCCAGCAGCTTAGATCGGGGCCTCCCCCCCTACGAGCAGTACTTC.